This T cell receptor beta chain was sequenced in a study of blood T cells in healthy people across ages. Points from the study as a whole: Strong correlation existed between TCR beta diversity and naive T cell percentage. Long-lived donors had more naive CD4+ cells and higher diversity than aged donors.

Individuals who donated were healthy Caucasians from Russia aged roughly 6 to 90. The second PCR ran about 7 to 12 cycles with a sample-barcoded 5' primer and J-beta primers. TCRdb re-called the 5' RACE reads through MiXCR, storing one row per CDR3 protein. Of some 290,000 distinct CDR3 sequences in the sample, about 25% were seen once. Comment on this clonotype: The antigen remains unidentified.

The CDR3 has 11 residues. Germline V gene lookup returns CDR1 DFQATT and CDR2 SNEGSKA (reference sequence). The germline V and J ends were trimmed by 4 bases and 5 bases, with 7 bases remaining between them. This TCR was recovered from a woman aged 70 to 79 in good health. Sequenced: blood. The chain carries TRBV20-1 and TRBJ2-3; perhaps TRBD2 as D (5 bases). CDR3 DNA sequence: TGCAGTGCTACAGCGGAAGATACGCAGTATTTT. Protein product: CSATAEDTQYF.